This T cell receptor (beta chain) is from a study of CD4+ T cells in melanoma. Study conclusions and caveats: CD8+ T cell, macrophage and B cell function reportedly correlated with neoantigen-specific CD4+ T cells. Neoantigen-specific CD4+ T cells in melanoma reportedly had diverse differentiation states.

Turning to this clone: Its antigen is unknown.

The table came from immunoSEQ multiplex PCR; TCRdb's copy has only in-frame clones and leaves some out. The table records 110,000 to 150,000 clones, around 90% of them present only once. CDR3 size: 15 residues. Trimming shortened V by 3 bases and J by 5 bases, and 16 bases separated the two germline ends. The germline gives CDR1 SGHVS, CDR2 FQNEAQ. The chain links TRBV7-8 to TRBJ1-1; D unresolved. This TCR was recovered from a human donor with melanoma. CDR3: CASSLLMNINTEAFF. The CDR3, as DNA: TGTGCCAGCAGCTTGCTAATGAACATTAATACTGAAGCTTTCTTT.